This T cell receptor (beta chain) was found in a study of T cell repertoires in cytomegalovirus infection. Study background: Recently identified HLA-C-restricted CMV epitopes were among the peptides used. It was the public TCR beta signatures that indicated both CMV infection and matching HLA type. The study, taken as a whole, reports: In two of eight donors, the top clonotype was HLA-C-restricted CMV-specific.

TCRdb analysed the reads with MiXCR anew, one entry per CDR3 protein. The sample gives 100,000 to 150,000 distinct CDR3 sequences, approximately 30% of which show up once; around three fifths is in the top ten. V dropped 3 bases and J dropped 2 bases, with 13 bases sitting between them. The CDR3 has 15 amino acids. For this clonotype: The antigen is not known.

The TCR sequence derives from a human donor in good health (CMV status not recorded). Some clones in this sample may be carry-over from other donors' samples. Sequences were derived from CD8+ T cells from cultured PBMCs, sampled from culture after CMV antigen stimulation. The chain combines TRBV12-3 or TRBV12-4 with TRBJ1-2; no definite D call. CDR3 DNA sequence: TGTGCCAGCAGTTTTGAAGGGATGAGCAACTATGGCTACACCTTC. It encodes CASSFEGMSNYGYTF.